This TCR beta chain was recorded in a study of blood T cell repertoires in COVID-19. Study summary: From T cells, B-cell-depleted T cells, or PBMCs came the material, which was cDNA or gDNA.

Per the authors' pipeline: Amplified reference gene primers provided the basis for estimating nucleated cell counts. Here immunoSEQ multiplex PCR was the method, and the copy in TCRdb shows in-frame clones only, minus some. From that table come the V and J calls and clone size; the DNA was used to work out D and trimming. The sample includes approximately 28,000 clones, roughly 70% of them seen just once. The table lists this clone with a count of one. In germline, CDR1 is SGHNT, CDR2 YYREEE (reference sequence). The CDR3 is 11 amino acids. Trimming removed 9 bases from V and 4 bases from J, with 10 bases in between.

Sequencing input: peripheral blood. The clonotype comes from a man aged 55 to 70 with active or convalescent COVID-19. The gene calls are TRBV5-4 and TRBJ1-2, with D hard to call. The CDR3 spells CANPRGYGYTF. The CDR3 region has the DNA TGTGCCAACCCTCGGGGCTATGGCTACACCTTC. The variable domain in full, completed from reference TRBV5-4 and TRBJ1-2, reads ETGVTQSPTHLIKTRGQQVTLRCSSQSGHNTVSWYQQALGQGPQFIFQYYREEENGRGNFPPRFSGLQFPNYSSELNVNALELDDSALYLCANPRGYGYTFGSGTRLTVV.